The 22 T cell receptor beta chains given below trace back to one sample, sequenced in a study of blood T cell repertoires in COVID-19. Method: immunoSEQ multiplex PCR; TCRdb's copy keeps in-frame clones and lacks some. The data contain about 140,000 clones, approximately 84% of them singletons. The sample consisted of PBMCs or T cells enriched from blood (not recorded which). These receptors were obtained from a man aged 40-49 years with acute COVID-19.

This rearrangement joins TRBV6-6 to TRBJ1-4; a possible D gene is TRBD1 (5 bases). Germline loops: CDR1 MNHNY, CDR2 SVGAGI (reference sequence). Trimming took 6 bases from V and 2 from J, leaving 10 bases between them. The CDR3 totals 14 residues. The CDR3 sequence is CASSPGGTNEKLFF. The CDR3 DNA is TGTGCCAGCAGCCCGGGGGGGACTAATGAAAAACTGTTTTTT.

The genes are TRBV4-1 and TRBJ1-4, with D unclear. The germline gives CDR1 MGHRA, CDR2 YSYEKL. Trimming removed 3 bases at V and 4 bases at J, with 12 bases between. CDR3 length: 15 amino acids. In nucleotides, the CDR3 is TGCGCCAGCAGCCAGGAGAGATTAAATAATGAAAAACTGTTTTTT. Translated: CASSQERLNNEKLFF.

This rearrangement joins TRBV7-2 to TRBJ1-5; 7 bases match TRBD1. The V gene end was trimmed by 6 bases and the J gene end by 3 bases; junction bases not matched to a gene: 8. The germline gives CDR1 SGHTA, CDR2 FQGNSA. The CDR3 consists of 15 residues. The CDR3 sequence is CASSTRGTVNQPQHF. The CDR3 coding sequence is TGTGCCAGCAGTACGCGAGGGACAGTCAATCAGCCCCAGCATTTT.

The chain combines TRBV14 with TRBJ2-1; D is perhaps TRBD1 (6 bases). V was shortened by 1 base and J by 8 bases, with 12 bases between the two germline ends. Germline assignment: CDR1 SGHDN and CDR2 FVKESK. The CDR3 consists of 14 residues. As DNA, the CDR3 is TGTGCCAGCAGCCAAGTTTTGGGGGCCTATGAGCAGTTCTTC. It translates to CASSQVLGAYEQFF.

The J gene is TRBJ2-7, the V gene TRBV5-4; TRBD1 matches 9 bases. This CDR3 spans 14 amino acids. V was pared by 4 bases and J by 5 bases, with 7 bases of the junction left unmatched. CDR1 and CDR2 from the germline V gene are SGHNT and YYREEE (reference sequence). The chain's CDR3 is CASSPRTGVDEQYF. The CDR3 DNA reads as TGTGCCAGCAGCCCCCGGACAGGGGTTGACGAGCAGTACTTC.

The J gene is TRBJ2-2, the V gene TRBV19; the match to TRBD2 covers 10 bases. CDR3 size: 17 residues. The junction had 6 bases not matched to a gene; V was cut back by 5 bases and J by 0 bases. CDR1 and CDR2 (germline): LNHDA, SQIVND (reference sequence). CDR3 loop: CASSLLTSGANTGELFF. Written as DNA, the CDR3 is TGTGCCAGTAGTCTCCTCACTAGCGGGGCGAACACCGGGGAGCTGTTTTTT.

The chain has TRBV6-5 and TRBJ2-7; TRBD1 matches 7 bases. The CDR3 is 13 residues long. The V and J ends lost 10 bases and 2 bases, in that order; junction bases with no gene match: 8. CDR1 and CDR2 from the germline V gene are MNHEY and SVGAGI. The CDR3 protein is CATRETGTYEQYF. Written as DNA, the CDR3 is TGTGCCACCAGGGAGACAGGGACCTACGAGCAGTACTTC.

The V and J genes are TRBV13 and TRBJ1-2; perhaps TRBD1 as D (5 bases). V was cut by 0 bases and J by 6 bases, with 8 bases left in between. The CDR3 runs 13 residues. Germline lookup yields CDR1 PRHDT and CDR2 FYEKMQ (reference sequence). In DNA form, the CDR3 reads TGTGCCAGCAGCTTAGGGGGGCGCAATGGCTACACCTTC. This encodes CASSLGGRNGYTF. The full variable domain, its missing parts supplied by reference TRBV13 and TRBJ1-2, is AAGVIQSPRHLIKEKRETATLKCYPIPRHDTVYWYQQGPGQDPQFLISFYEKMQSDKGSIPDRFSAQQFSDYHSELNMSSLELGDSALYFCASSLGGRNGYTFGSGTRLTVV.

The rearrangement uses TRBV30 and TRBJ2-7; TRBD2 matches at 10 bases. V shed 3 bases, J shed 1 base, and the junction held 6 bases outside the gene matches. CDR1 GTSNPN and CDR2 SVGIG come from the germline V gene (reference sequence). CDR3 length equals 15 residues. The CDR3 protein is CAWRASGGGSYEQYF. The CDR3 DNA follows: TGTGCCTGGAGGGCTAGCGGGGGAGGGTCCTACGAGCAGTACTTC.

The V call is TRBV3-1 (or the pseudogene TRBV3-2), the J call TRBJ2-5; 7 bases map to TRBD2. J gave up 5 bases and V 5 bases, and 2 bases lay outside the gene matches. This CDR3 has 12 amino acids. Looked up from germline, CDR1 is LGHDT and CDR2 is YNNKEL (reference sequence). The CDR3 DNA is TGTGCCAGCAGCTCAGCGGGGGAGACCCAGTACTTC. Translated, it gives CASSSAGETQYF.

The V gene is TRBV20-1, the J gene TRBJ2-7; unclear D gene. Germline CDR1 and CDR2: DFQATT and SNEGSKA (reference sequence). The CDR3 sequence is 11 residues long. Trimming removed 6 bases at V and 3 bases at J, with 9 bases between. This chain's CDR3 is CSAEQSYEQYF. DNA of the CDR3: TGCAGTGCAGAACAGAGCTACGAGCAGTACTTC.

The J gene is TRBJ2-1, the V gene TRBV4-1; TRBD1 agrees at 8 bases. The trim removed 5 bases at V and 8 bases at J, leaving 11 bases unmatched. CDR3 length: 15 residues. Looked up from germline, CDR1 is MGHRA and CDR2 is YSYEKL. The DNA of the CDR3 is TGCGCCAGCAGCGGCCGGGACAGGCAACCCGATGAGCAGTTCTTC. This gives the protein CASSGRDRQPDEQFF.

The genes are TRBV4-1 and TRBJ1-2; the match to TRBD1 covers 10 bases. Germline-derived CDR1 and CDR2 are MGHRA and YSYEKL. This CDR3 region has 15 residues. V shed 0 bases and J 5 bases; nucleotides not matched to a gene: 3. CDR3 in DNA: TGCGCCAGCAGCCAAGAGACAGGGGGCAAGTATGGCTACACCTTC. Protein product: CASSQETGGKYGYTF.

The rearrangement uses TRBV11-2 and TRBJ1-6; 8 bases are shared with TRBD1. Unmatched junction bases numbered 9, after V lost 5 bases and J lost 9 bases. The germline V gene encodes CDR1 SGHAT and CDR2 FQNNGV. The CDR3 loop spans 15 amino acids. Here the CDR3 reads CASSTYRGMGSPLHF. The CDR3, as DNA: TGTGCCAGCAGCACCTACAGGGGGATGGGTTCACCCCTCCACTTT.

This chain connects TRBV14 to TRBJ2-5; 9 bases align to TRBD2. The CDR3 length is 16 residues. Germline V gene lookup returns CDR1 SGHDN and CDR2 FVKESK. V lost 4 bases and J lost 5; bases outside the gene matches: 11. The chain's CDR3 is CASSRPGLAWVETQYF. CDR3 nucleotides: TGTGCCAGCAGCCGTCCAGGACTAGCGTGGGTGGAGACCCAGTACTTC.

The chain joins TRBV7-8 to TRBJ2-1, with 9 bases that match TRBD2. Unmatched junction bases numbered 11, after V lost 1 base and J lost 7 bases. The CDR3 extends over 17 amino acids. The germline V gene encodes CDR1 SGHVS and CDR2 FQNEAQ. In DNA form, the CDR3 reads TGTGCCAGCAGCTTAGAGGCAGTAGCGGGGGTACGTAATGAGCAGTTCTTC. This codes for CASSLEAVAGVRNEQFF. The whole variable domain, filled in from reference TRBV7-8 and TRBJ2-1, reads GAGVSQSPRYKVAKRGQDVALRCDPISGHVSLFWYQQALGQGPEFLTYFQNEAQLDKSGLPSDRFFAERPEGSVSTLKIQRTQQEDSAVYLCASSLEAVAGVRNEQFFGPGTRLTVL.

This clone was seen a handful of times. The V call is TRBV28, the J call TRBJ2-2, with D tentatively TRBD1 (5 bases). V lost 4 bases, J lost 3 bases, and 12 bases lay in between. In germline, CDR1 is MDHEN, CDR2 SYDVKM. CDR3 length: 15 residues. The CDR3 region has the DNA TGTGCCAGCAGTTCCAGGGAAGGTCACACCGGGGAGCTGTTTTTT. Encoded protein: CASSSREGHTGELFF.

V usage is TRBV3-1 (or the pseudogene TRBV3-2) and J usage is TRBJ1-4; weak D call: TRBD1 (5 bases). V lost 4 bases and J 1 base, leaving 10 bases between the germline ends. The CDR3 has 15 amino acids. Germline V lookup: CDR1 LGHDT, CDR2 YNNKEL (reference sequence). CDR3 loop: CASSRQGLTNEKLFF. CDR3 in DNA: TGTGCCAGCAGCCGCCAGGGTTTAACTAATGAAAAACTGTTTTTT.

The CDR3 DNA sequence: TGCGCCAGCAGTGAGTTCCCCGGTGGAGGGAGGTACGAGCAGTACTTC. This gives the protein CASSEFPGGGRYEQYF. The V gene is TRBV10-1, the J gene TRBJ2-7; maybe TRBD2 (6 bases). Germline CDR1 is WNHNN and CDR2 is SYGVQD (reference sequence). Trimming removed 1 base at V and 4 bases at J, with 17 bases between. The CDR3 runs to 16 residues.

The chain links TRBV20-1 to TRBJ2-3; 9 bases line up with TRBD1. Per germline, CDR1 DFQATT and CDR2 SNEGSKA (reference sequence). The V gene end was trimmed by 6 bases and the J gene end by 12 bases; junction bases not matched to a gene: 7. The CDR3 extends over 11 amino acids. Here the CDR3 reads CSAKTGGLQYF. In nucleotides, the CDR3 is TGCAGTGCCAAGACAGGGGGTCTACAGTATTTT.

The rearrangement uses TRBV4-2 and TRBJ2-3; 7 bases match TRBD1. The ends lost 0 bases at V and 2 bases at J; junction bases unmatched: 11. This CDR3 contains 18 residues. The germline gives CDR1 LGHNA, CDR2 YNFKEQ. In DNA form, the CDR3 reads TGTGCCAGCAGCCAAGATCGGGTGACAGGGCTCAACACAGATACGCAGTATTTT. Encoded protein: CASSQDRVTGLNTDTQYF.

The chain recombines TRBV5-6 with TRBJ2-1; D perhaps matches TRBD2 (5 bases). The V end was cut by 2 bases, the J end by 10 bases, with 13 bases between. The CDR3 spans 13 residues. Germline values: CDR1 SGHDT, CDR2 YYEEEE. This CDR3 is CASSLGSGLEQFF. The CDR3 region has the DNA TGTGCCAGCAGCTTAGGAAGCGGTTTGGAGCAGTTCTTC.